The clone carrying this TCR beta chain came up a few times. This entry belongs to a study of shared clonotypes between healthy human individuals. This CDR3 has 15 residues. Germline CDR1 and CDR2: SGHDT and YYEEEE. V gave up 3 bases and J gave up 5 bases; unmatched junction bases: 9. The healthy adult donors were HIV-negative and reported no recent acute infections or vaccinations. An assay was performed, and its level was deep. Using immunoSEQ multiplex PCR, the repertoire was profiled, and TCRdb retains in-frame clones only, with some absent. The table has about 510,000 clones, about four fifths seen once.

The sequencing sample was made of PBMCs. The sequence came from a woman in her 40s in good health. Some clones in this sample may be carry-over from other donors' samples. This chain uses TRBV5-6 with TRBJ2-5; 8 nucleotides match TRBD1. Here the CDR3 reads CASSSRQGAWETQYF. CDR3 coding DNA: TGTGCCAGCAGCTCCCGGCAGGGGGCCTGGGAGACCCAGTACTTC.